One sample yielded the 13 T cell receptor beta chains listed below, sequenced in a study of blood T cell repertoires in COVID-19. The table came from immunoSEQ multiplex PCR; TCRdb's copy has only in-frame clones and leaves some out. The profile shows 350,000 to 450,000 clones, 90% to 95% of them singletons. The sequencing input was PBMCs or T cells enriched from blood (not recorded which). These receptors were obtained from a woman in her thirties or forties who had been exposed to COVID-19.

V and J are TRBV5-8 and TRBJ2-1; 7 bases map to TRBD2. The CDR3 is 15 amino acids. Trimming took 1 base from V and 5 from J; bases not matched to a gene: 6. Germline loops: CDR1 SGHTS, CDR2 YDEGEE. This CDR3 reads CASSLLLATHNEQFF. Here the CDR3 DNA reads TGTGCCAGCAGCTTGTTACTAGCGACACACAATGAGCAGTTCTTC. Complete variable domain (other parts from reference TRBV5-8 and TRBJ2-1): EAGVTQSPTHLIKTRGQQATLRCSPISGHTSVYWYQQALGLGLQFLLWYDEGEERNRGNFPPRFSGRQFPNYSSELNVNALELEDSALYLCASSLLLATHNEQFFGPGTRLTVL.

The count of this clone is one. The rearrangement uses TRBV7-9 and TRBJ1-2, with TRBD1 as a possible D gene (5 bases). Trimming shortened V by 3 bases and J by 0 bases, and 17 bases separated the two germline ends. CDR3 size: 17 residues. Germline lookup yields CDR1 SEHNR and CDR2 FQNEAQ (reference sequence). CDR3 region: CASSFAGSHIANYGYTF. CDR3 coding DNA: TGTGCCAGCAGCTTCGCAGGGTCTCACATAGCTAACTATGGCTACACCTTC.

The chain couples TRBV12-3 or TRBV12-4 to TRBJ2-4, with D possibly TRBD1 on 6 matching bases. The V and J ends lost 6 bases and 13 bases respectively, with 16 bases between them. The CDR3 runs to 12 residues. CDR3 coding DNA: TGTGCCAGCAGCAGTATACAGGGCAGACAGTACTTC. Its protein product is CASSSIQGRQYF.

The CDR3 nucleotides read TGTGCCAGCAGCTTAGTGGGGGAGGGGGACAATGAGCAGTTCTTC. Translating it yields CASSLVGEGDNEQFF. This chain joins TRBV7-6 and TRBJ2-1; maybe TRBD2 (7 bases). The CDR3 consists of 15 residues. Germline lookup yields CDR1 SGHVS and CDR2 FNYEAQ. Trimming removed 1 base at V and 5 bases at J, with 12 bases between. Based on the CDR3 plus reference TRBV7-6 and TRBJ2-1, the full variable domain is GAGVSQSPRYKVTKRGQDVALRCDPISGHVSLYWYRQALGQGPEFLTYFNYEAQQDKSGLPNDRFSAERPEGSISTLTIQRTEQRDSAMYRCASSLVGEGDNEQFFGPGTRLTVL.

The chain joins TRBV6-6 to TRBJ2-7; 7 nucleotides agree with TRBD2. J lost 6 bases, V lost 6 bases, and 5 bases had no gene match. This CDR3 region has 12 residues. Germline lookup yields CDR1 MNHNY and CDR2 SVGAGI (reference sequence). Here the CDR3 reads CASRPGGVEQYF. CDR3 coding DNA: TGTGCCAGCAGACCTGGGGGGGTCGAGCAGTACTTC.

V is TRBV7-4 and J is TRBJ2-1, with 14 bases matching TRBD2. The junction had 11 bases not matched to a gene; V was cut back by 5 bases and J by 8 bases. CDR3 length equals 17 residues. From germline, CDR1 is SGHVT and CDR2 SQSDAQ. The CDR3 loop reads CASSPGLAGGSPDEQFF. The CDR3 nucleotides read TGTGCCAGCAGCCCCGGACTAGCGGGAGGATCTCCGGATGAGCAGTTCTTC.

The V call is TRBV5-5, the J call TRBJ1-1; D remains unclear. CDR1 and CDR2 from the germline V gene are SGHKS and YYEKEE (reference sequence). V shed 1 base and J shed 1 base, with 5 bases lying between them. CDR3 length: 13 residues. CDR3 region: CASSLHGNTEAFF. DNA of the CDR3: TGTGCCAGCAGCTTGCACGGGAACACTGAAGCTTTCTTT.

CDR3 DNA: TGTGCCAGCAGCTTAACGGAGGGTTCGGGAAACACCATATATTTT. Residues: CASSLTEGSGNTIYF. This chain joins TRBV7-2 and TRBJ1-3; no clear D. The germline CDR1 and CDR2 sequences are SGHTA and FQGNSA. The CDR3 runs 15 residues. Trimming left V 2 bases short and J 4 bases short, with 12 bases between. Using reference TRBV7-2 and TRBJ1-3 for the parts outside the CDR3, the full variable domain is GAGVSQSPSNKVTEKGKDVELRCDPISGHTALYWYRQSLGQGLEFLIYFQGNSAPDKSGLPSDRFSAERTGGSVSTLTIQRTQQEDSAVYLCASSLTEGSGNTIYFGEGSWLTVV.

V is TRBV11-3 and J is TRBJ2-5; unclear D gene. The ends were cut back, 4 bases at V and 2 bases at J, with 2 bases in the middle. The germline V gene encodes CDR1 SGHNT and CDR2 YENEEA. This CDR3 has 11 residues. The CDR3 region has the DNA TGTGCCAGCAGCTCTCAAGAGACCCAGTACTTC. Its translation is CASSSQETQYF.

The rearrangement links TRBV24-1 to TRBJ2-2; D perhaps matches TRBD1 (6 bases). V lost 9 bases and J lost 0, with 7 bases in between. This CDR3 is built from 13 residues. Per the germline V gene, CDR1 is KGHDR and CDR2 is SFDVKD. The chain's CDR3 is CATGTPNTGELFF. The CDR3 coding sequence is TGTGCCACCGGGACACCGAACACCGGGGAGCTGTTTTTT.

V and J are TRBV7-9 and TRBJ1-1, with 7 bases fitting TRBD1. The CDR3 totals 16 residues. After removal of 0 bases from V and 1 base from J, the junction contained 5 bases not matched to a gene. The V gene's germline CDR1 is SEHNR and CDR2 FQNEAQ (reference sequence). The CDR3 protein is CASSLASTGQNTEAFF. For the CDR3, the DNA is TGTGCCAGCAGCTTAGCGTCGACAGGGCAGAACACTGAAGCTTTCTTT.

The chain is built from TRBV7-3 and TRBJ1-1; D not certain. V lost 1 base to trimming and J lost 1 base, with 7 bases between them. Germline CDR1 is SGHTA and CDR2 is FQGTGA. CDR3 size: 14 residues. The CDR3 reads CASSLMPGNTEAFF. The DNA of the CDR3 is TGTGCCAGCAGCTTAATGCCGGGGAACACTGAAGCTTTCTTT. Drawing the rest from reference TRBV7-3 and TRBJ1-1, the complete variable domain is GAGVSQTPSNKVTEKGKYVELRCDPISGHTALYWYRQSLGQGPEFLIYFQGTGAADDSGLPNDRFFAVRPEGSVSTLKIQRTERGDSAVYLCASSLMPGNTEAFFGQGTRLTVV.

The chain uses TRBV25-1 and TRBJ1-2; the match to TRBD1 covers 8 bases. V lost 2 bases to trimming and J lost 4 bases; unmatched junction nucleotides: 15. The CDR3 is made up of 18 amino acids. Germline loops: CDR1 MGHDK, CDR2 SYGVNS. CDR3 sequence (DNA): TGTGCCAGCAGTGAAAAAGGGGGCAGGGGGCTACGTGGCTATGGCTACACCTTC. Translating gives CASSEKGGRGLRGYGYTF.